Below are 25 T cell receptor beta chains sequenced from a single sample in a study of shared clonotypes between healthy human individuals (TCRdb year 2020). Libraries were prepared through the immunoSEQ multiplex PCR assay. Not all clones reach the TCRdb copy of this immuneACCESS table, which keeps in-frame sequences only. Checked studies attribute under half of the gap to unresolved V genes and leave the rest unexplained. The sample records roughly 530,000 clones, 95% to 97% of which are singletons. About 0.054% of the sample is taken by the ten largest. The sample was naive CD4+ T cells sorted from blood. The sample's cell subset or site label, decoded: CD45RA+ positively selected. Receptors were obtained from a woman aged 25 to 45 in good health.

The CDR3 bases are TGTGCCAGCAGTTACTCGATTGGGTTTGGGACCTATGGCTACACCTTC. Residues: CASSYSIGFGTYGYTF. This chain links TRBV6-5 with TRBJ1-2; D is perhaps TRBD1 (5 bases). Deletions cut 0 bases from V and 4 bases from J, with 15 bases between. Germline assignment: CDR1 MNHEY and CDR2 SVGAGI. This CDR3 has 16 amino acids.

This clone is a singleton in its sample. The rearrangement links TRBV6-5 to TRBJ2-3, with D possibly TRBD2 on 6 matching bases. The germline CDR1 and CDR2 sequences are MNHEY and SVGAGI. The CDR3 totals 16 residues. V was pared by 2 bases and J by 0 bases, with 12 bases between. CDR3 DNA sequence: TGTGCCAGCAGTTACGGGGTGAGCGGGAGCACAGATACGCAGTATTTT. It translates to CASSYGVSGSTDTQYF.

The chain uses TRBV6-1 and TRBJ2-1; D is uncertain. Germline V gives CDR1 MNHNS, CDR2 SASEGT. V lost 8 bases and J lost 8, with 19 bases in between. The CDR3 is 14 residues long. The CDR3 nucleotides are TGTGCCAGCCGTTTGACCCCCGTCGTCGATGAGCAGTTCTTC. Its translation: CASRLTPVVDEQFF.

J is TRBJ2-7 and V is TRBV2; TRBD1 agrees at 9 bases. V trimming: 7 bases; J trimming: 2 bases; junction bases outside the gene matches: 9. Per the germline V gene, CDR1 is SNHLY and CDR2 is FYNNEI. The CDR3 totals 15 residues. In DNA form, the CDR3 reads TGTGCCAGCACCAGACTCAGGACAGGGGCCTACGAGCAGTACTTC. Amino acid sequence: CASTRLRTGAYEQYF. Variable domain in full (rest from reference TRBV2 and TRBJ2-7): EPEVTQTPSHQVTQMGQEVILRCVPISNHLYFYWYRQILGQKVEFLVSFYNNEISEKSEIFDDQFSVERPDGSNFTLKIRSTKLEDSAMYFCASTRLRTGAYEQYFGPGTRLTVT.

The rearrangement joins TRBV4-3 to TRBJ2-7, with 7 bases matching TRBD2. The J segment lost 5 bases and the V segment lost 0 bases, leaving 7 bases of the junction unmatched. Germline V CDR1 and CDR2: LGHNA, YSLEER. The CDR3 is 15 amino acids. The CDR3 spells CASSQEGLVVHEQYF. The CDR3 DNA sequence: TGCGCCAGCAGCCAAGAAGGACTAGTAGTCCACGAGCAGTACTTC.

The gene calls are TRBV6-5 and TRBJ1-1; a possible D gene is TRBD1 (5 bases). V lost 7 bases and J lost 0, with 18 bases in between. The CDR3 has 16 amino acids. The germline V gene has CDR1 MNHEY and CDR2 SVGAGI. The CDR3 DNA reads as TGTGCCAGCATTTCCTCACTCGGACACCTGAACACTGAAGCTTTCTTT. Translation: CASISSLGHLNTEAFF.

This chain uses TRBV6-1 with TRBJ2-5; 7 positions agree with TRBD2. Trimming removed 3 bases from V and 2 bases from J; junction bases left unmatched: 6. Germline V CDR1 and CDR2: MNHNS, SASEGT. This CDR3 contains 15 residues. The CDR3 coding sequence is TGTGCCAGCAGTGACTGGCGGGAGATACAAGAGACCCAGTACTTC. Amino acids: CASSDWREIQETQYF.

J is TRBJ2-5 and V is TRBV5-1; TRBD1 matches at 9 bases. The DNA end favors TRBJ2-7, so the J call may be wrong. Germline V gene sequence: CDR1 SGHRS, CDR2 YFSETQ. CDR3 length equals 14 residues. CDR3 coding DNA: TGCGCCAGCAGCACAGGGGGCGGGGACTACGAGCAGTACTTC. Its protein is CASSTGGGDYEQYF.

V and J are TRBV2 and TRBJ2-4; maybe TRBD2 (6 bases). The CDR3 consists of 14 residues. In germline, CDR1 is SNHLY, CDR2 FYNNEI. V gave up 7 bases and J gave up 6 bases, with 16 bases separating them. CDR3 sequence (DNA): TGTGCCAGCAAAACTCCGGGAGCGGGAAACATTCAGTACTTC. Amino acids: CASKTPGAGNIQYF. The full variable domain, with the rest looked up from reference TRBV2 and TRBJ2-4, is EPEVTQTPSHQVTQMGQEVILRCVPISNHLYFYWYRQILGQKVEFLVSFYNNEISEKSEIFDDQFSVERPDGSNFTLKIRSTKLEDSAMYFCASKTPGAGNIQYFGAGTRLSVL.

The gene calls are TRBV18 and TRBJ1-5; D not resolved. Germline values: CDR1 KGHSH, CDR2 LQKENI. The CDR3 sequence is 13 residues long. V was clipped by 4 bases and J by 4 bases, with 8 bases between them. The chain's CDR3 is CASSRDPNQPQHF. In nucleotides, the CDR3 is TGTGCCAGCTCACGAGACCCTAATCAGCCCCAGCATTTT.

This chain uses TRBV9 with TRBJ2-5; a possible D gene is TRBD2 (5 bases). The germline CDR1 and CDR2 sequences are SGDLS and YYNGEE. Trimming cost V 4 bases and J 5 bases, with 18 bases left between them. The CDR3 is made up of 15 amino acids. CDR3 amino acids: CASSLTEGEWETQYF. As DNA, the CDR3 is TGTGCCAGCAGCTTAACAGAGGGAGAATGGGAGACCCAGTACTTC. Variable domain in full (rest from reference TRBV9 and TRBJ2-5): DSGVTQTPKHLITATGQRVTLRCSPRSGDLSVYWYQQSLDQGLQFLIQYYNGEERAKGNILERFSAQQFPDLHSELNLSSLELGDSALYFCASSLTEGEWETQYFGPGTRLLVL.

The CDR3 loop reads CASSGRQGMNTEAFF. The DNA of the CDR3 is TGTGCCAGCAGCGGACGACAGGGGATGAACACTGAAGCTTTCTTT. This chain uses TRBV5-4 with TRBJ1-1; 8 nucleotides align to TRBD1. The V gene's germline CDR1 is SGHNT and CDR2 YYREEE (reference sequence). Unmatched junction bases numbered 5, after V lost 4 bases and J lost 0 bases. The CDR3 length is 15 residues.

The CDR3 loop reads CASSRLAGYNEQFF. CDR3 DNA sequence: TGTGCCAGCAGCCGACTAGCGGGGTACAATGAGCAGTTCTTC. The chain combines TRBV5-6 with TRBJ2-1, with 11 nucleotides matching TRBD2. The V and J ends lost 4 bases and 4 bases, in that order; junction bases with no gene match: 1. The CDR3 runs 14 residues. CDR1 is SGHDT, CDR2 YYEEEE, per germline. Full variable domain (outside the CDR3, taken from reference TRBV5-6 and TRBJ2-1): DAGVTQSPTHLIKTRGQQVTLRCSPKSGHDTVSWYQQALGQGPQFIFQYYEEEERQRGNFPDRFSGHQFPNYSSELNVNALLLGDSALYLCASSRLAGYNEQFFGPGTRLTVL.

This chain uses TRBV18 with TRBJ1-2; 9 nucleotides agree with TRBD1. Germline V gene lookup returns CDR1 KGHSH and CDR2 LQKENI. V shed 3 bases and J 5 bases; nucleotides not matched to a gene: 4. There are 14 residues in the CDR3. The CDR3 is CASSPQGTGYGYTF. The CDR3 bases are TGTGCCAGCTCACCCCAGGGGACAGGGTATGGCTACACCTTC.

There are a few counts of this clone. The J gene is TRBJ1-5, the V gene TRBV4-1; perhaps TRBD1 as D (5 bases). Between the trimmed V and J ends, which lost 4 bases and 2 bases, there was a span of 15 bases. The CDR3 consists of 16 residues. Per germline, CDR1 MGHRA and CDR2 YSYEKL. In nucleotides, the CDR3 is TGCGCCAGCAGCCTCAGAGGAGGGGCCGGCAATCAGCCCCAGCATTTT. Translated: CASSLRGGAGNQPQHF.

The chain carries TRBV6-5 and TRBJ2-3, with 12 bases aligning to TRBD2. Germline trimming cut 0 bases from V and 6 bases from J; bases unmatched to any gene: 4. Germline loops: CDR1 MNHEY, CDR2 SVGAGI. The length of the CDR3 is 16 residues. The CDR3 here is CASSYSGLAGIDTQYF. The CDR3 DNA sequence: TGTGCCAGCAGTTACTCTGGACTAGCGGGAATTGATACGCAGTATTTT.

This chain uses TRBV28 with TRBJ2-5; D is unclear. V was pared by 2 bases and J by 5 bases, with 24 bases between. The CDR3 has 18 residues. CDR1 is MDHEN, CDR2 SYDVKM, per germline. CDR3 protein: CASSLPFSGSPLSETQYF. CDR3 in DNA: TGTGCCAGCAGTTTACCCTTTTCGGGCTCGCCTTTGAGCGAGACCCAGTACTTC.

The chain couples TRBV2 to TRBJ2-3; a weak D match, TRBD2 (5 bases). The V gene lost 5 bases and the J gene lost 1 base, with 13 bases spanning the gap. CDR1 SNHLY and CDR2 FYNNEI come from the germline V gene. This CDR3 region has 15 residues. The CDR3 spells CASSPQLGGTDTQYF. In DNA form, the CDR3 reads TGTGCCAGCAGTCCGCAACTGGGAGGCACAGATACGCAGTATTTT. Filled out from reference TRBV2 and TRBJ2-3, the complete variable domain reads EPEVTQTPSHQVTQMGQEVILRCVPISNHLYFYWYRQILGQKVEFLVSFYNNEISEKSEIFDDQFSVERPDGSNFTLKIRSTKLEDSAMYFCASSPQLGGTDTQYFGPGTRLTVL.

This clone was observed a single time. The chain joins TRBV7-2 to TRBJ2-5, with D hard to call. TRBJ2-7 matches the DNA end more closely, so the J call is doubtful. The CDR3 extends over 13 amino acids. Per germline, CDR1 SGHTA and CDR2 FQGNSA. The CDR3 region is CASSLGRSYEQYF. In DNA form, the CDR3 reads TGTGCCAGCAGCTTAGGACGGTCTTACGAGCAGTACTTC.

This chain uses TRBV7-2 with TRBJ1-2, with TRBD1 identical over 11 bases. Per germline, CDR1 SGHTA and CDR2 FQGNSA. This CDR3 contains 15 residues. Trimming at V came to 2 bases and at J to 8 bases, leaving 7 bases not matched to a gene. The CDR3 sequence: CASSLTRGQGAGYTF. The CDR3 DNA is TGTGCCAGCAGCTTAACCCGCGGACAGGGGGCCGGCTACACCTTC.

The chain joins TRBV19 to TRBJ2-7, with TRBD1 matching 8 bases. CDR1 and CDR2 from the germline V gene are LNHDA and SQIVND (reference sequence). V gave up 7 bases and J gave up 3 bases; unmatched junction bases: 8. The CDR3 is 14 residues long. CDR3 sequence reads: CASMGPGTGYEQYF. The CDR3 nucleotides are TGTGCCAGTATGGGGCCCGGGACAGGCTACGAGCAGTACTTC.

The chain combines TRBV7-3 with TRBJ2-1, with TRBD1 identical over 7 bases. The CDR3 contains 16 residues. V gave up 2 bases and J gave up 10 bases; unmatched junction bases: 14. From germline, CDR1 is SGHTA and CDR2 FQGTGA. The CDR3 coding sequence is TGTGCCAGCAGCTTAGACGGGGCAGGGGGAGTAAGGGAGCAGTTCTTC. This codes for CASSLDGAGGVREQFF.

This clone was counted a single time. The V gene is TRBV5-1, the J gene TRBJ2-7; 8 nucleotides line up with TRBD1. Trimming cost V 4 bases and J 5 bases; bases outside gene matches: 8. Germline-derived CDR1 and CDR2 are SGHRS and YFSETQ. The CDR3 loop spans 14 amino acids. CDR3 region: CASSQQGDGDEQYF. CDR3 in DNA: TGCGCCAGCAGCCAACAGGGGGACGGGGACGAGCAGTACTTC.

The rearrangement uses TRBV5-4 and TRBJ1-4; 10 nucleotides agree with TRBD1. The V gene's germline CDR1 is SGHNT and CDR2 YYREEE (reference sequence). The CDR3 is 14 amino acids. V trimming: 3 bases; J trimming: 6 bases; junction bases outside the gene matches: 2. The CDR3 spells CASSSTGGDEKLFF. CDR3 nucleotide sequence: TGTGCCAGCAGCTCGACAGGGGGCGATGAAAAACTGTTTTTT.

This clone was seen only once. This rearrangement joins TRBV28 to TRBJ2-7, with D perhaps matching TRBD1 or TRBD2 (6 bases each). This CDR3 is 14 amino acids long. Trimming removed 11 bases from V and 7 bases from J, with 24 bases in between. Per germline, CDR1 MDHEN and CDR2 SYDVKM. The CDR3 nucleotides are TGTGCCTCGGACGGAGGGAATAGAGGGGGGGAGCAGTACTTC. Translating it yields CASDGGNRGGEQYF.